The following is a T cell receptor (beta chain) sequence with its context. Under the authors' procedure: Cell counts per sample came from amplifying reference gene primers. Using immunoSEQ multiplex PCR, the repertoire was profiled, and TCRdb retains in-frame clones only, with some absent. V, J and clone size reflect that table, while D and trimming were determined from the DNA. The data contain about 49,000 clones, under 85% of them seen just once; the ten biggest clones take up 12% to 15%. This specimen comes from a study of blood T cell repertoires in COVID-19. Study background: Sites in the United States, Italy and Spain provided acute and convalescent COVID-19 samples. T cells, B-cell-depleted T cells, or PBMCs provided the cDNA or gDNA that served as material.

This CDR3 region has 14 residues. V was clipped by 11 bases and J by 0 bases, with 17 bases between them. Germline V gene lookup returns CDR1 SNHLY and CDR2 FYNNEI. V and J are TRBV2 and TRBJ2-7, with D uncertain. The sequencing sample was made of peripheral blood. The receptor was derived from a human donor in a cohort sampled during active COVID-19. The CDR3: CASSRAFLSYEQYF. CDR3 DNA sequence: TGTGCCTCCTCGAGAGCCTTTCTCTCCTACGAGCAGTACTTC.